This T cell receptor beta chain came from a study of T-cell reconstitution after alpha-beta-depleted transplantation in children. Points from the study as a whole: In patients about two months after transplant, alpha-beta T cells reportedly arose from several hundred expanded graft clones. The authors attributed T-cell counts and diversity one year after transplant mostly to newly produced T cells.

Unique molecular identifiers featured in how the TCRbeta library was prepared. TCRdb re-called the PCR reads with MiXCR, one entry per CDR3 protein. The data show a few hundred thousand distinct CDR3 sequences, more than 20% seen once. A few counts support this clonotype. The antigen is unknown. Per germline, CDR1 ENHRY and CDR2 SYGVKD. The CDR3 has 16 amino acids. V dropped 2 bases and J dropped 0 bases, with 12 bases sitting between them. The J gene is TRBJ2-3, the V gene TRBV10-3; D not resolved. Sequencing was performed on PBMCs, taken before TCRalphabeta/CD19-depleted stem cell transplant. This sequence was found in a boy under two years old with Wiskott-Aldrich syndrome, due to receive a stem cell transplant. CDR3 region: CAISERGTTSTDTQYF. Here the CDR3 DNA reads TGTGCCATCAGTGAGAGAGGCACAACTAGCACAGATACGCAGTATTTT.